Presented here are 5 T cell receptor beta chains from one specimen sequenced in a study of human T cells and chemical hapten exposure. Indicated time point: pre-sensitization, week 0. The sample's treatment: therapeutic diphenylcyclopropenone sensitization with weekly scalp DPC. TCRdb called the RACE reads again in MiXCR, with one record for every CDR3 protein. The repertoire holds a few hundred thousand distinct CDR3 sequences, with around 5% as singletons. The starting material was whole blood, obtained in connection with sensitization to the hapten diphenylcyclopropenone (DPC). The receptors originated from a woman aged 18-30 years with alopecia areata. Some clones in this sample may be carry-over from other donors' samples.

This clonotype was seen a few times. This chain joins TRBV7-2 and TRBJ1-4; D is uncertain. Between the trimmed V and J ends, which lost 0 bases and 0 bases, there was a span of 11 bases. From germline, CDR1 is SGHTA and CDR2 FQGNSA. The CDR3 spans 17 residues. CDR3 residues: CASSLAPPGATNEKLFF. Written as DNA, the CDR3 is TGTGCCAGCAGCTTAGCGCCCCCCGGAGCAACTAATGAAAAACTGTTTTTT.

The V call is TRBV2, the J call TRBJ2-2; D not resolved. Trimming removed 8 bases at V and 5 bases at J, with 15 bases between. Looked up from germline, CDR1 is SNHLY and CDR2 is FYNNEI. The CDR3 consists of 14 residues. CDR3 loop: CASLLGLGTGELFF. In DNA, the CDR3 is TGTGCCAGCCTCCTGGGTCTGGGAACCGGGGAGCTGTTTTTT.

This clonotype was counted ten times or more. The CDR3, as DNA: TGTGCCATCAGAGGAGAAGCTCACAATGAGCAGTTCTTC. It specifies CAIRGEAHNEQFF. V is TRBV10-3 and J is TRBJ2-1; unclear D gene. CDR3 length: 13 residues. Per the germline V gene, CDR1 is ENHRY and CDR2 is SYGVKD. V gave up 6 bases and J gave up 5 bases, with 11 bases separating them.

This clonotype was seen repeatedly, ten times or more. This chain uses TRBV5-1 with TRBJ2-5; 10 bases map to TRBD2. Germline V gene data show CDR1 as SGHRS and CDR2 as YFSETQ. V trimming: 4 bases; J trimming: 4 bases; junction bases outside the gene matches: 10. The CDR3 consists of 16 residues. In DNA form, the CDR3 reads TGCGCCAGCAGCATCGGGACTAGCGAAGGTCCAGAGACCCAGTACTTC. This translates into CASSIGTSEGPETQYF.

In DNA form, the CDR3 reads TGTGCCAGCAGCTCCCAACTAGAGACCCAGTACTTC. This gives the protein CASSSQLETQYF. The chain links TRBV7-2 to TRBJ2-5; D is uncertain. V was clipped by 4 bases and J by 4 bases, with 7 bases between them. Germline assignment: CDR1 SGHTA and CDR2 FQGNSA. The CDR3 extends over 12 amino acids.